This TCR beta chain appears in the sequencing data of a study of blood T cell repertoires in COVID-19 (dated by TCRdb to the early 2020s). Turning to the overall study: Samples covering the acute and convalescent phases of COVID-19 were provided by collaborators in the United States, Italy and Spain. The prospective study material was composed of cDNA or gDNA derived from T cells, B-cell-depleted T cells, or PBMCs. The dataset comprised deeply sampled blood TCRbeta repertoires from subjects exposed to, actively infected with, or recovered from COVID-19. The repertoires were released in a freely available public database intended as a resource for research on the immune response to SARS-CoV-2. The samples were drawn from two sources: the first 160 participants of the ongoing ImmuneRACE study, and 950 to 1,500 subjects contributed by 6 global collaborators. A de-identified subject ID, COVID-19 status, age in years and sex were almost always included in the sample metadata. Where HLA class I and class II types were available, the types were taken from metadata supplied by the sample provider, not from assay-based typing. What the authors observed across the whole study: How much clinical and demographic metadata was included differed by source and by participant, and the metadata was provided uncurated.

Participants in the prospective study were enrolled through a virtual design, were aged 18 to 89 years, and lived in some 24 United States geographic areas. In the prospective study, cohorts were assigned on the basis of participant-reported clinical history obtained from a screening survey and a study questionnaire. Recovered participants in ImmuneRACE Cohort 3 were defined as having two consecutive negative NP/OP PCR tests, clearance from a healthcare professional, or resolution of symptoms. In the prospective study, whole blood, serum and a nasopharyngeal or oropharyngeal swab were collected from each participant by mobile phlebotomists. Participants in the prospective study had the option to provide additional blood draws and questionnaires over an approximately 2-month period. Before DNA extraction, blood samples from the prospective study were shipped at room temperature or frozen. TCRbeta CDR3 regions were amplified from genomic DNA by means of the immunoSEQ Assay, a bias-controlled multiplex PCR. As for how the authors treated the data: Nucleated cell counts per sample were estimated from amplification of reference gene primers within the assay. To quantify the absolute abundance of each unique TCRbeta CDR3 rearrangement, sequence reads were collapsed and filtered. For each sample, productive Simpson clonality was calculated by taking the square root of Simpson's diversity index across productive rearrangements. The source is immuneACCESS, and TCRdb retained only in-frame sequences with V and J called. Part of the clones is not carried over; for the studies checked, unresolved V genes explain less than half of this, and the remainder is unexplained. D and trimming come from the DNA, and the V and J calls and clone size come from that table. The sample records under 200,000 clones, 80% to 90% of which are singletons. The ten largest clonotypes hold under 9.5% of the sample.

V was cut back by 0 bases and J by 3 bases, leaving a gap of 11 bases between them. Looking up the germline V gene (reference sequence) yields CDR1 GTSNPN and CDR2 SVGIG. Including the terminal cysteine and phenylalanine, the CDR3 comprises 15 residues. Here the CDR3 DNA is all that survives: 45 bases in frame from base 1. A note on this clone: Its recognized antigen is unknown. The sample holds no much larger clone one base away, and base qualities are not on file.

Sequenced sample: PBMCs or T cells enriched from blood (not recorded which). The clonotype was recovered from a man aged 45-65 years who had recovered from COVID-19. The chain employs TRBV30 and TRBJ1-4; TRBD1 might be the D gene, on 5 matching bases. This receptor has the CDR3 CAWSVHQGSNEKLFF. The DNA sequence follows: TGTGCCTGGAGTGTACATCAGGGTTCTAATGAAAAACTGTTTTTT.